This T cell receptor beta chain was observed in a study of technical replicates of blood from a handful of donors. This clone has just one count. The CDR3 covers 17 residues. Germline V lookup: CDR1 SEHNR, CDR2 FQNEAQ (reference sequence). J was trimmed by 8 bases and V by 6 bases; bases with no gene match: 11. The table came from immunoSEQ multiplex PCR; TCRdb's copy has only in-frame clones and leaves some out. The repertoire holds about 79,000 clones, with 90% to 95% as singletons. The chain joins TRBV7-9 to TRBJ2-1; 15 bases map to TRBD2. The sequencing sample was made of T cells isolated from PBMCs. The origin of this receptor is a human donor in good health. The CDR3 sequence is CASSPGLAGGRADEQFF. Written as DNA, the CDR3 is TGTGCCAGCAGTCCTGGACTAGCGGGAGGGCGGGCCGATGAGCAGTTCTTC.